Listed below are T cell receptor beta chains from one sample, sequenced in a study of cytomegalovirus exposure and HLA in healthy donors. Measured with immunoSEQ multiplex PCR; TCRdb has only the in-frame clones, and not every one. This table has about 160,000 clones, about 81% appearing once. The source material was PBMCs. These receptors all stem from a woman aged 18-29 years in good health and CMV-seronegative. Both conserved end residues are part of each CDR3. A D gene is named only where the DNA matches it firmly. Size is omitted from some rows. Given values are once, few, many or a class for expanded clones.

d_gene,abundance,v_gene,len,j_gene,CDR3nt,CDR3aa
NA,NA,TRBV2,14,TRBJ1-6,TGTGCCAGCAGTGAACTTGGGAGTCGGTCACCCCTCCACTTT,CASSELGSRSPLHF
NA,NA,TRBV7-2,13,TRBJ1-2,TGTGCCAGCAGCTTAAGCCAGGTCCATGGCTACACCTTC,CASSLSQVHGYTF
TRBD1,NA,TRBV2,13,TRBJ2-3,TGTGCCAGCGGGACAGCGAGCACAGATACGCAGTATTTT,CASGTASTDTQYF
TRBD1,once,TRBV7-6,15,TRBJ2-5,TGTGCCAGCAGGCACAAGGGGACAGTCCAAGAGACCCAGTACTTC,CASRHKGTVQETQYF
NA,NA,TRBV7-9,10,TRBJ2-7,TGTGCCAGCAGCTCGGTCGAGCAGTACTTC,CASSSVEQYF
NA,NA,TRBV7-8,15,TRBJ2-1,TGTGCCAGCAGCTTGATAGCTGCGGGTTACAATGAGCAGTTCTTC,CASSLIAAGYNEQFF
TRBD1,few,TRBV2,15,TRBJ2-7,TGTGCCAGCAGTGCAACCGGGACAGGGAGGCTCGAGCAGTACTTC,CASSATGTGRLEQYF
TRBD1,NA,TRBV7-2,16,TRBJ1-2,TGTGCCAGCAGCCTCCCCTCGATACAGGGGGCGCGGGGCTACACCTTC,CASSLPSIQGARGYTF
NA,few,TRBV9,16,TRBJ1-2,TGTGCCAGCAGCGTAGGGGGCGGTCCAGTTGAGTATGGCTACACCTTC,CASSVGGGPVEYGYTF
NA,NA,TRBV30,15,TRBJ1-2,TGTGCCTGGATTCCTTTTCACAGGTCGAATTATGGCTACACCTTC,CAWIPFHRSNYGYTF
NA,NA,TRBV25-1,13,TRBJ1-2,TGTGCCAGCAGTGGCGGGGGATGGTATGGCTACACCTTC,CASSGGGWYGYTF
NA,once,TRBV7-6,15,TRBJ2-3,TGTGCCAGCAGCTTCCAGGGTACTGGAACAGATACGCAGTATTTT,CASSFQGTGTDTQYF
NA,NA,TRBV6-5,14,TRBJ2-7,TGTGCCAGCAGCTCCCTAACAGGGTCCTACGAGCAGTACTTC,CASSSLTGSYEQYF
TRBD1,NA,TRBV30,15,TRBJ1-2,TGTGCCTGGAGGGCAGCAGGGGGCGCTCGGTATGGCTACACCTTC,CAWRAAGGARYGYTF
TRBD1,NA,TRBV2,13,TRBJ1-2,TGTGCCAGCAGACAGGGGCTGAACTATGGCTACACCTTC,CASRQGLNYGYTF
NA,NA,TRBV28,13,TRBJ1-2,TGTGCCAGCAGTTTACACAGTTACTATGGCTACACCTTC,CASSLHSYYGYTF
NA,NA,TRBV4-1,17,TRBJ1-3,TGCGCCAGCAGCCAAGATCGGGGGGCAAGCTCTGGAAACACCATATATTTT,CASSQDRGASSGNTIYF
NA,few,TRBV18,14,TRBJ2-4,TGTGCCAGCTCACCGTCAACAGGGCATGACATTCAGTACTTC,CASSPSTGHDIQYF
TRBD1,NA,TRBV5-1,18,TRBJ2-1,TGCGCCAGCAGCTCGCAAGTCGGTCGGACAGGGTGGTCAAGTGAGCAGTTCTTC,CASSSQVGRTGWSSEQFF
NA,NA,TRBV7-2,14,TRBJ1-2,TGTGCCAGCAGCCTAGCTTGGACAGTTTATGGCTACACCTTC,CASSLAWTVYGYTF
TRBD2,NA,TRBV6-6,14,TRBJ2-1,TGTGCCAGCGGACAGACTAGCGGGGTTGGTGAGCAGTTCTTC,CASGQTSGVGEQFF
TRBD1,NA,TRBV13,17,TRBJ1-1,TGTGCCAGCAGCTTAACGTTAGGACAGGGTATGAACACTGAAGCTTTCTTT,CASSLTLGQGMNTEAFF
TRBD1,few,TRBV7-9,15,TRBJ2-7,TGTGCCAGCAGCTCCTCGGACAGGCTGCACTACGAGCAGTACTTC,CASSSSDRLHYEQYF
NA,NA,TRBV21-1,17,TRBJ2-3,TGTGCCAGCAGCAACCGGGACAGCTTGAAGAGCACAGATACGCAGTATTTT,CASSNRDSLKSTDTQYF
NA,NA,TRBV5-6,13,TRBJ2-3,TGTGCCAGCAGACCTTGGGGAGCAGATACGCAGTATTTT,CASRPWGADTQYF
NA,NA,TRBV28,18,TRBJ2-7,TGTGCCAGCAGTTTACCTCTCCGGAGGGGACTGTCCTCCTACGAGCAGTACTTC,CASSLPLRRGLSSYEQYF
NA,NA,TRBV28,13,TRBJ2-7,TGTGCCAGCAGTTTATCGGGTAACTACGAGCAGTACTTC,CASSLSGNYEQYF
TRBD2,NA,TRBV19,16,TRBJ2-3,TGTGCCAGTAGTATAGCACCGGGCCCGGGGGGAGATACGCAGTATTTT,CASSIAPGPGGDTQYF
TRBD1,NA,TRBV27,16,TRBJ1-5,TGTGCCAGCAGTCCCGACAGGGGGCAATGGAATCAGCCCCAGCATTTT,CASSPDRGQWNQPQHF
TRBD1,NA,TRBV9,15,TRBJ2-7,TGTGCCAGCAGCGAGAGGCCCGGGACAGAGATCGAGCAGTACTTC,CASSERPGTEIEQYF
NA,NA,TRBV19,15,TRBJ1-2,TGTGCCAGTCTAGGCAGGACCACGGGGGGCTATGGCTACACCTTC,CASLGRTTGGYGYTF
NA,NA,TRBV4-1,15,TRBJ1-2,TGCGCCAGCAGCCCACAGGTTACAGCTAACTATGGCTACACCTTC,CASSPQVTANYGYTF
NA,NA,TRBV11-2,17,TRBJ2-5,TGTGCCAGCAGCTTGCGAATTCGGGAGTTAGGTCAAGAGACCCAGTACTTC,CASSLRIRELGQETQYF
TRBD1,NA,TRBV4-1,14,TRBJ2-7,TGCGCCAGCAGCCCAGGACAGGGAGGATACGAGCAGTACTTC,CASSPGQGGYEQYF
NA,NA,TRBV25-1,16,TRBJ1-6,TGTGCCAGCAGTGAATCGGGAATAGGTCGGAATTCACCCCTCCACTTT,CASSESGIGRNSPLHF
NA,NA,TRBV7-9,13,TRBJ2-1,TGTACCAGCAGCTTGGGGGCTGGGGATGAGCAGTTCTTC,CTSSLGAGDEQFF
NA,once,TRBV4-1,16,TRBJ1-3,TGCGCCAGCAGCCAAGAAGACCCGGGGGGAGGAAACACCATATATTTT,CASSQEDPGGGNTIYF
NA,NA,TRBV29-1,13,TRBJ2-4,TGCAGCGTGAGACCGGGAGCCAAAAACATTCAGTACTTC,CSVRPGAKNIQYF
NA,NA,TRBV7-2,13,TRBJ2-5,TGTGCCAGCTTACGGACAGTGCAAGAGACCCAGTACTTC,CASLRTVQETQYF
TRBD2,few,TRBV10-2,18,TRBJ2-3,TGCGCCAGCAGTGAGGGGCCTAATCGGCGGGAGGGGGTGAATACGCAGTATTTT,CASSEGPNRREGVNTQYF
TRBD2,NA,TRBV15,17,TRBJ2-3,TGTGCCACCAGCAGGGGGGGACTAGTATTTCCCTCAGATACGCAGTATTTT,CATSRGGLVFPSDTQYF
NA,NA,TRBV28,14,TRBJ1-2,TGTGCCAGCCTCATCCCCCCCGGACAGTCTGGCTACACCTTC,CASLIPPGQSGYTF